In its sample, the clone carrying this TCR beta chain was seen once. These data belong to a study of blood T cell repertoires in COVID-19. The germline V gene encodes CDR1 MNHEY and CDR2 SMNVEV (reference sequence). The CDR3 extends over 14 amino acids. The V gene end was trimmed by 8 bases and the J gene end by 5 bases; junction bases not matched to a gene: 8. The protocol was immunoSEQ multiplex PCR, while the TCRdb copy is restricted to in-frame clones and leaves out a portion. The sample includes approximately 64,000 clones, 88% of them seen just once. The sequenced sample consisted of peripheral blood. This TCR came from a woman in her sixties with COVID-19, enrolled during active disease. The chain joins TRBV27 to TRBJ2-1; 8 nucleotides align to TRBD2. Here the CDR3 reads CASGWTSRDNEQFF. The DNA of the CDR3 is TGTGCCAGCGGATGGACTAGCAGAGACAATGAGCAGTTCTTC.